This T cell receptor (beta chain) was sequenced for a study of blood T cell repertoires in COVID-19. Looked up from germline, CDR1 is SNHLY and CDR2 is FYNNEI. The length of the CDR3 is 14 residues. Trimming removed 4 bases at V and 4 bases at J, with 11 bases between. The table came from immunoSEQ multiplex PCR; TCRdb's copy has only in-frame clones and leaves some out. This sample has 85,000 to 95,000 clones, with approximately 76% found just once. The origin of this receptor is a man aged 65 to 85 with acute or convalescent COVID-19. The rearrangement uses TRBV2 and TRBJ1-5, with a tentative D call TRBD1 (5 bases). Sample: peripheral blood. The CDR3 spells CASSVAGLNQPQHF. CDR3 coding DNA: TGTGCCAGCAGTGTGGCAGGGTTAAATCAGCCCCAGCATTTT.